This is a list of T cell receptor beta chains from one sample in a study of response to subunit inactivated influenza vaccine. TCRdb fed the RT-PCR reads into MiXCR, producing one record per CDR3 protein. The repertoire includes about 540,000 distinct CDR3 sequences, around 21% of them detected once, and 2.5% to 3% sits in the top ten. These data also featured in a second study, about T cells expressing NK-cell markers.

The sample consisted of CD4+ T cells sorted from PBMCs, taken roughly 12 days after vaccination. These receptor sequences come from a man aged 50-59 years who received an inactivated influenza vaccine. Both conserved end residues are part of each CDR3. Fields, in order: clone size, D gene, V gene, J gene, CDR3 protein, CDR3 DNA. A D gene is named only where the DNA matches it firmly. Only some rows state a clone size, as once, few, many or a class for expanded clones.

clone_size: NA; d_call: TRBD1; v_call: TRBV6-5; j_call: TRBJ1-4; cdr3_aa: CASSLDRGRNEKLFF; cdr3_nt: TGTGCCAGCAGTTTGGACAGGGGACGAAATGAAAAACTGTTTTTT
clone_size: few; d_call: NA; v_call: TRBV12-3/TRBV12-4; j_call: TRBJ1-2; cdr3_aa: CASSFGAGGDYTF; cdr3_nt: NA
clone_size: NA; d_call: NA; v_call: TRBV3-1; j_call: TRBJ1-6; cdr3_aa: CASSRSGLNSPLHF; cdr3_nt: TGTGCCAGCAGCCGCTCCGGACTCAATTCACCCCTCCACTTT
clone_size: NA; d_call: TRBD2; v_call: TRBV7-9; j_call: TRBJ2-1; cdr3_aa: CASSLSGGIYNEQFF; cdr3_nt: TGTGCCAGCAGCTTGAGCGGGGGGATCTACAATGAGCAGTTCTTC
clone_size: few; d_call: NA; v_call: TRBV4-1; j_call: TRBJ1-2; cdr3_aa: CASSPAMVTFYGYTF; cdr3_nt: TGCGCCAGCAGCCCCGCTATGGTGACTTTCTATGGCTACACCTTC
clone_size: few; d_call: NA; v_call: TRBV4-2; j_call: TRBJ1-2; cdr3_aa: CASSHHRDTGGTNYGYTF; cdr3_nt: TGTGCCAGCAGCCACCACCGGGACACGGGGGGGACTAACTATGGCTACACCTTC
clone_size: NA; d_call: TRBD2; v_call: TRBV29-1; j_call: TRBJ2-1; cdr3_aa: CSVRTSGGSYNEQFF; cdr3_nt: TGCAGCGTTAGGACTAGCGGAGGCTCCTACAATGAGCAGTTCTTC
clone_size: few; d_call: TRBD2; v_call: TRBV6-5; j_call: TRBJ2-3; cdr3_aa: CASSYVPSGGSDTQYF; cdr3_nt: TGTGCCAGCAGTTACGTGCCTAGCGGGGGGTCGGATACGCAGTATTTT
clone_size: few; d_call: TRBD2; v_call: TRBV9; j_call: TRBJ2-7; cdr3_aa: CASSPRLAVPYEQYF; cdr3_nt: TGTGCCAGCAGCCCGAGACTAGCGGTGCCCTACGAGCAGTACTTC
clone_size: NA; d_call: NA; v_call: TRBV7-9; j_call: TRBJ1-4; cdr3_aa: CASSTLHSGNEKLFF; cdr3_nt: TGTGCCAGCAGCACCCTCCACAGCGGTAATGAAAAACTGTTTTTT
clone_size: few; d_call: NA; v_call: TRBV19; j_call: TRBJ2-3; cdr3_aa: CASSREGTDTQYF; cdr3_nt: TGTGCCAGTTCCAGAGAGGGCACAGATACGCAGTATTTT
clone_size: many; d_call: NA; v_call: TRBV20-1; j_call: TRBJ1-2; cdr3_aa: CSASQSGVYGYTF; cdr3_nt: TGCAGTGCTAGCCAGTCAGGGGTCTATGGCTACACCTTC
clone_size: NA; d_call: TRBD1; v_call: TRBV7-2; j_call: TRBJ1-6; cdr3_aa: CASSLVSTGVSPLHF; cdr3_nt: TGTGCCAGCAGCTTAGTGTCGACAGGGGTCTCACCCCTCCACTTT
clone_size: few; d_call: NA; v_call: TRBV9; j_call: TRBJ2-1; cdr3_aa: CASSVAPQVSYNEQFF; cdr3_nt: TGTGCCAGCAGCGTAGCTCCCCAGGTTTCCTACAATGAGCAGTTCTTC
clone_size: NA; d_call: NA; v_call: TRBV30; j_call: TRBJ1-4; cdr3_aa: CAWSTRNNEKLFF; cdr3_nt: TGTGCCTGGAGTACTAGAAATAATGAAAAACTGTTTTTT
clone_size: few; d_call: NA; v_call: TRBV6-1; j_call: TRBJ1-1; cdr3_aa: CASLMAVNTEAFF; cdr3_nt: TGTGCCAGCCTCATGGCGGTGAACACTGAAGCTTTCTTT